This record covers a single TCR beta chain. Investigators excluded patients with uncontrolled infection, other autoimmune disease, pregnancy or lactation. RNA transcripts served as the template for amplifying TCR beta CDR3 regions. TCR CDR3 regions were first amplified by RT-PCR with HTBI primers. One entry per CDR3 protein, called by TCRdb with MiXCR from the multiplex PCR reads. The sample gives approximately 100,000 distinct CDR3 sequences, around 37% of which show up once; approximately 10% is in the top ten. The data were taken from a study of T cells in Graves' hyperthyroidism and ophthalmopathy. V was pared by 3 bases and J by 1 base, with 9 bases between. The CDR3 spans 13 residues. The germline V gene has CDR1 DFQATT and CDR2 SNEGSKA (reference sequence).

Material: peripheral blood or thyroid tissue (not recorded which). The J gene is TRBJ1-2, the V gene TRBV20-1; unclear D gene. The sequence derives from a woman in her twenties or thirties with Graves' hyperthyroidism. The CDR3 sequence: CSARSDGNYGYTF. Written as DNA, the CDR3 is TGCAGTGCTAGGTCGGACGGTAACTATGGCTACACCTTC.